These T cell receptor beta chains were read from a single sample in a study of beta chain features in type 1 diabetes. Profiling relied on immunoSEQ multiplex PCR, and the TCRdb table lists in-frame clones only, not all of them. The sample has some 180,000 clones, about 12% seen once. The specimen was central memory CD4+ T cells from blood. These receptors originate from a woman aged 18 to 35 in good health. Both conserved end residues are part of each CDR3. The D gene is left open where the match is weak. Clone size is not always given. Where it is, it says once, few, many or a class for expanded clones.

j_call,d_call,clone_size,v_call,cdr3_nt,cdr3_aa
TRBJ1-2,.,.,TRBV29-1,TGCAGCGTGCGGGGGACTCCTCCTTCAAACTATGGCTACACCTTC,CSVRGTPPSNYGYTF
TRBJ2-7,TRBD2,.,TRBV5-4,TGTGCCAGCAGCTCGCAACCGGGACTAGCTACAAACGAGCAGTACTTC,CASSSQPGLATNEQYF
TRBJ1-5,TRBD1,.,TRBV7-4,TGTGCCAGCAGCGGACAGGGCCGCAATCAGCCCCAGCATTTT,CASSGQGRNQPQHF
TRBJ2-7,TRBD2,.,TRBV27,TGTGCCAGCACCCCCGGGGGACTAGCGGGCCACTACTCCTACGAGCAGTACTTC,CASTPGGLAGHYSYEQYF
TRBJ2-3,.,.,TRBV9,TGTGCCAGCAGCCTGGGGGCGGGCAACACAGATACGCAGTATTTT,CASSLGAGNTDTQYF
TRBJ2-1,TRBD2,.,TRBV14,TGTGCCAGCGGACGAGCTAGCGGCTACAATGAGCAGTTCTTC,CASGRASGYNEQFF
TRBJ2-2,TRBD2,.,TRBV7-9,TGTGCCAGCAGCCGTTCTAGCGGTCCGAACACCGGGGAGCTGTTTTTT,CASSRSSGPNTGELFF
TRBJ1-1,TRBD1,few,TRBV18,TGTGCCAGCTCCCCAAGACAGGGTTCTACTGAAGCTTTCTTT,CASSPRQGSTEAFF
TRBJ2-4,TRBD2,few,TRBV25-1,TGTGCCAGCAGTGAATCCTTTCTAGCGGACTCAGCCAAAAACATTCAGTACTTC,CASSESFLADSAKNIQYF
TRBJ2-7,.,few,TRBV15,TGTGCCACCAGCAGAGATCGTACCTCGACGGGGCAGTACTTC,CATSRDRTSTGQYF
TRBJ1-5,TRBD1,few,TRBV30,TGTGCCTGGAGTGTAGGCAGGGGGTGGCAGCCCCAGCATTTT,CAWSVGRGWQPQHF
TRBJ2-7,.,.,TRBV30,TGTGCCGGCACGGGACTTCTGAAGGGCGAGCAGTACTTC,CAGTGLLKGEQYF
TRBJ2-1,TRBD1,.,TRBV27,TGTGCCAGCAGTCCGACCCCGGGACAGGGGAAAGCGCGGGTACGGAATGAGCAGTTCTTC,CASSPTPGQGKARVRNEQFF
TRBJ2-1,.,.,TRBV18,TGTGCCAGCTCACTAACCTCTCCCGCGCATTCAAACAATGAGCAGTTCTTC,CASSLTSPAHSNNEQFF
TRBJ1-1,.,few,TRBV6-1,TGTGCCAGCAGTTCGACAGCGAACACTGAAGCTTTCTTT,CASSSTANTEAFF
TRBJ1-2,TRBD1,few,TRBV6-6,TGTGCCAGCAGTTACTCTTCTCAGGGGGCTGCTGGCTACACCTTC,CASSYSSQGAAGYTF
TRBJ2-2,TRBD2,.,TRBV19,TGTGCCAGTAAACTCTTAGCGGGAGACCCCGCCGGGGAGCTGTTTTTT,CASKLLAGDPAGELFF